Below, one TCR beta chain is given with its context. As yet, its antigen is unknown. V was pared by 7 bases and J by 3 bases, with 16 bases between. Germline lookup yields CDR1 MDHEN and CDR2 SYDVKM. This CDR3 region has 16 residues. Sample-barcoded 5' priming and a J-beta primer mix drove a second PCR of roughly 7 to 11 cycles. From the 5' RACE reads, TCRdb called clonotypes with MiXCR, one entry per CDR3 protein. Of roughly 1.7 million distinct CDR3 sequences listed, 30% to 40% were seen once; the top ten hold approximately 11%. The data stem from a study of blood T cells in healthy people across ages. Study information: Roughly one uniquely barcoded beta molecule per two T cells was captured. General observations from the study: Changes in expanded clonotypes were possibly confounded, as the CMV status of donors was unknown. Because sorting was not performed, PBMCs prevented conclusive naive versus antigen-experienced comparison.

Input material: blood. The clonotype was recovered from a woman younger than 45 in good health. The chain carries TRBV28 and TRBJ2-6; D gene unclear. CDR3: CASTSMRGNGANVLTF. DNA for the CDR3: TGTGCCAGCACTTCGATGAGAGGAAATGGGGCCAACGTCCTGACTTTC.